This TCR beta chain was identified in a study of vaccination and CD4 T cells after COVID-19. Regarding treatment: roughly 10-day PBMC culture with coronavirus spike peptide pools or control peptides (ViraFEST assay). Study-wide points: Post-vaccination, and not before, a median about 90% of reactive clones appeared in convalescent patients.

To note about this clonotype: Its antigen is unidentified.

The germline V gene encodes CDR1 SGHRS and CDR2 YFSETQ. V lost 0 bases and J 4 bases, leaving 14 bases between the germline ends. This CDR3 contains 15 residues. With the Oncomine TCR Beta short-read assay, DNA from cultured CD4+ T cells was sequenced. MiXCR, applied by TCRdb to the PCR reads, yields one record per CDR3 protein. Of 13,000 or so distinct CDR3 sequences listed, about 25% were seen once; the top ten hold roughly 30%. The receptor was derived from a human donor who received a COVID-19 vaccine. The chain couples TRBV5-1 to TRBJ2-7, with D unclear. Sequencing used CD4+ T cells from blood, cultured in vitro, obtained before SARS-CoV-2 vaccination. For the CDR3, the DNA is TGCGCCAGCAGCTTGGGCCCGACCCGGGCTTACGAGCAGTACTTC. Protein: CASSLGPTRAYEQYF.